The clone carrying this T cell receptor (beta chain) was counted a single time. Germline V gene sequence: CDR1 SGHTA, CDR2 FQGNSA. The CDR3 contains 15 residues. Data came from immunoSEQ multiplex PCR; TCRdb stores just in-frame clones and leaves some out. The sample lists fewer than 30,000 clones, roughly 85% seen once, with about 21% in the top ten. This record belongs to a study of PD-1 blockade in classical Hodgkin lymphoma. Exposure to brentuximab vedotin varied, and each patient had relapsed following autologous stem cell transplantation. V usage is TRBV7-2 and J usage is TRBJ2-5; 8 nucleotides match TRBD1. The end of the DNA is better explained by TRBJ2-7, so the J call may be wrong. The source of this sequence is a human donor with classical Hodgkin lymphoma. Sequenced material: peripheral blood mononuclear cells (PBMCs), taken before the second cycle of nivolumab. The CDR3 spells CASSSTWDRRYEQYF. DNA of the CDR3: TGTGCCAGCAGCTCTACATGGGACAGGCGCTACGAGCAGTACTTC.